The clone carrying this T cell receptor (beta chain) was observed a handful of times. Antigen: not known. The TCR beta cDNA libraries contained unique molecular identifiers. T cells numbering about 0.85 to 10 million yielded cDNA molecules that totaled about 500,000. In TCRdb, the PCR reads were re-called with MiXCR into one record per CDR3 protein. The sample has a few hundred thousand distinct CDR3 sequences; 34% are singletons. These data are taken from a study of post-analysis software for immune sequencing data. Study as a whole: Recorded disease courses covered relapsing-remitting, secondary progressive and progressive-relapsing multiple sclerosis. Some patients had no subtype annotation.

Regarding the study as a whole: Multiple sclerosis patients had significantly lower normalized Chao1 diversity than controls. Several TRBV segments occurring more often in patients than controls included TRBV5-6, TRBV5-1 and TRBV20-1. Batch-mates among the samples co-clustered strongly by F measure.

Germline CDR1 reads DFQATT; CDR2 reads SNEGSKA (reference sequence). The germline V and J ends were trimmed by 0 bases and 0 bases, with 15 bases remaining between them. The CDR3 extends over 17 amino acids. The chain carries TRBV20-1 and TRBJ2-1, with no clear D. The clonotype was recovered from a girl aged 2-17 years with multiple sclerosis. The sequenced material came from blood. DNA of the CDR3: TGCAGTGCTAGAGATCGGCCTCGACCCTTCTCCTACAATGAGCAGTTCTTC. Translating it yields CSARDRPRPFSYNEQFF.